This TCR beta chain was captured in a study of cytomegalovirus exposure and HLA in healthy donors. Study as a whole: Tens of millions of unique TCRs from HLA-typed donors were held in an early release of data. Study-level results: In most subjects, TCR beta sequences reportedly gave accurate predictions of HLA-A and HLA-B alleles.

On this clone itself: Antigen unknown.

The germline CDR1 and CDR2 sequences are KGHSH and LQKENI. The V and J ends lost 3 bases and 4 bases, in that order; junction bases with no gene match: 7. The CDR3 totals 17 residues. Primers for the PCR totalled 60 Vbeta and 13 Jbeta. Generated by immunoSEQ multiplex PCR, the TCRdb table keeps only in-frame clones and is missing some. The data contain approximately 80,000 clones, 55% to 70% of them singletons. The receptor was derived from a woman aged 40-49 years in good health and CMV-seropositive. The chain carries TRBV18 and TRBJ2-6, with TRBD1 matching over 9 bases. Sequences were obtained from PBMCs. The DNA for the CDR3 is TGTGCCAGCTCACCCCTGGACAGGGGATCGGGGGCCAACGTCCTGACTTTC. It yields the protein CASSPLDRGSGANVLTF.